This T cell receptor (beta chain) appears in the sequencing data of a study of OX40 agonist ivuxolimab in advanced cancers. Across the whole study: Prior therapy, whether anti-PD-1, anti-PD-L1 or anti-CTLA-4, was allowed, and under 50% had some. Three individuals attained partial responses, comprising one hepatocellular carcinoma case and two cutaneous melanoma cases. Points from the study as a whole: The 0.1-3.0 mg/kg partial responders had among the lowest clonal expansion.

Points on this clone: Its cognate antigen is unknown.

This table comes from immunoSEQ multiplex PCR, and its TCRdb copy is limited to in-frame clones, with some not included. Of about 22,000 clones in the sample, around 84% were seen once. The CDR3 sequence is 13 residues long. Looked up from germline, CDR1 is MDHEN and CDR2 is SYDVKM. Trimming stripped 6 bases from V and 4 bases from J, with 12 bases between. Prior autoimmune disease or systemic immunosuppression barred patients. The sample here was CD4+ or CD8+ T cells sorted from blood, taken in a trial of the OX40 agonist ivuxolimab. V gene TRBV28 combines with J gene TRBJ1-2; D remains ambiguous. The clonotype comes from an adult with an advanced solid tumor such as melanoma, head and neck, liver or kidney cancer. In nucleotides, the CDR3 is TGTGCCAGCAGAGGGATCGGGGTCTATGGCTACACCTTC. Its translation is CASRGIGVYGYTF.